The rows below give T cell receptor beta chains drawn from one sample of a study of control samples from healthy donors and cancer patients. Some clones are missing from TCRdb's copy, which holds only in-frame ones; the method was immunoSEQ multiplex PCR. The table has about 85,000 clones, around nine tenths seen once; the top ten hold 4.5% to 7%. Specimen: blood. These receptors came from a man between 45 and 60 years old in good health. Each CDR3 is given with its conserved first and last residue. The order of the fields is V gene, J gene, clone size, D gene, CDR3 protein, CDR3 DNA. A D gene is named only where the DNA matches it firmly. Clone size is stated in some rows and not others, as once, few, many or a class when expanded.

TRBV12-3/TRBV12-4	TRBJ2-7	once	.	CASSSDYTEQYF	TGTGCCAGCAGTTCCGACTACACCGAGCAGTACTTC
TRBV5-1	TRBJ1-5	.	.	CASSPGNSNQPQHF	TGCGCCAGCAGCCCCGGGAATAGCAATCAGCCCCAGCATTTT
TRBV5-4	TRBJ1-1	.	TRBD1	CASSFFSQGKEAFF	TGTGCCAGCAGCTTTTTTTCACAGGGGAAAGAAGCTTTCTTT
TRBV5-1	TRBJ2-3	.	TRBD2	CASKLAGNPTQYF	TGCGCCAGCAAGCTAGCGGGGAACCCTACGCAGTATTTT
TRBV10-2	TRBJ1-4	.	TRBD1	CASTPGTGLEKLFF	TGCGCCAGCACTCCGGGGACAGGGTTGGAAAAACTGTTTTTT
TRBV18	TRBJ1-2	.	TRBD1	CASSPLLQGDGYTF	TGTGCCAGCTCACCATTACTACAGGGGGATGGCTACACCTTC
TRBV24-1	TRBJ1-2	.	TRBD1	CATSAAGQGFYGYTF	TGTGCCACCAGTGCTGCGGGACAGGGCTTTTATGGCTACACCTTC
TRBV19	TRBJ1-4	.	TRBD1	CASSIDRGKLFF	TGTGCCAGTAGTATCGACAGGGGGAAACTGTTTTTT
TRBV3-1/TRBV3-2	TRBJ2-1	.	TRBD1	CASSQDGDRYNEQFF	TGTGCCAGCAGCCAAGACGGGGACAGATACAATGAGCAGTTCTTC
TRBV6-5	TRBJ2-3	.	.	CASSYGGLTSTDTQYF	TGTGCCAGCAGTTACGGGGGGCTCACTAGCACAGATACGCAGTATTTT
TRBV7-9	TRBJ2-7	.	TRBD2	CASSSGLAYEQYF	TGTGCCAGCAGCTCGGGACTAGCCTACGAGCAGTACTTC
TRBV5-5	TRBJ1-1	.	.	CASSLKTTVGKAEAFF	TGTGCCAGCAGCTTGAAAACGACAGTAGGTAAAGCTGAAGCTTTCTTT
TRBV10-2	TRBJ1-4	.	.	CASGLPATNEKLFF	TGCGCCAGCGGCCTACCTGCAACTAATGAAAAACTGTTTTTT
TRBV12-3/TRBV12-4	TRBJ1-3	.	.	CASSQGVGNTIYF	TGTGCCAGCAGCCAGGGTGTCGGAAACACCATATATTTT
TRBV27	TRBJ2-2	.	.	CASRIRATQNTGELFF	TGTGCCAGCAGAATCCGGGCTACCCAGAACACCGGGGAGCTGTTTTTT
TRBV6-5	TRBJ2-7	.	.	CASTKGGLSYEQYF	TGTGCCAGCACCAAGGGGGGATTGTCCTACGAGCAGTACTTC
TRBV18	TRBJ1-1	.	TRBD1	CASSPSESTGTEAFF	TGTGCCAGCTCACCGAGTGAGTCGACAGGGACTGAAGCTTTCTTT
TRBV5-6	TRBJ2-5	.	.	CASSFTGETQYF	TGTGCCAGCAGCTTTACAGGGGAGACCCAGTACTTC
TRBV6-6	TRBJ2-1	.	.	CASSYSGGPSYNEQFF	TGTGCCAGCAGTTACTCCGGGGGACCCTCCTACAATGAGCAGTTCTTC
TRBV7-6	TRBJ2-2	.	TRBD2	CASSFGLAGAAGELFF	TGTGCCAGCAGCTTTGGATTAGCGGGGGCCGCCGGGGAGCTGTTTTTT
TRBV5-6	TRBJ2-3	.	TRBD1	CASRETGGSTDTQYF	TGTGCCAGCAGGGAGACAGGGGGAAGCACAGATACGCAGTATTTT
TRBV5-1	TRBJ2-6	.	TRBD2	CASSNWGLAGALTKSAGANVLTF	TGCGCCAGCAGCAACTGGGGTCTAGCGGGGGCCTTGACGAAGTCTGCAGGGGCCAACGTCCTGACTTTC
TRBV6-6	TRBJ1-5	.	.	CASSYEGTPHQPQHF	TGTGCCAGCAGTTACGAAGGGACACCCCATCAGCCCCAGCATTTT
TRBV6-5	TRBJ2-3	.	.	CASSFRQPRTDTQYF	TGTGCCAGCAGTTTCAGGCAGCCGAGGACAGATACGCAGTATTTT
TRBV6-6	TRBJ2-2	.	.	CASDDGELTETGELFF	TGTGCCAGCGACGACGGCGAATTAACAGAAACCGGGGAGCTGTTTTTT
TRBV5-1	TRBJ2-3	once	.	CASRGLGVDTQYF	TGCGCCAGCAGGGGACTCGGGGTGGATACGCAGTATTTT
TRBV19	TRBJ2-2	.	TRBD2	CASSIRRGTGELFF	TGTGCCAGTAGTATTCGGCGGGGGACCGGGGAGCTGTTTTTT
TRBV7-8	TRBJ1-2	.	.	CASTREGYGYTF	TGTGCCAGCACCCGGGAGGGGTATGGCTACACCTTC
TRBV6-5	TRBJ2-1	.	.	CASTSDREDEQFF	TGTGCCAGCACCTCAGACAGGGAGGATGAGCAGTTCTTC
TRBV30	TRBJ2-1	.	TRBD2	CAWSGGTSGGVSSYNEQFF	TGTGCCTGGAGTGGTGGGACTAGCGGGGGTGTTAGCTCCTACAATGAGCAGTTCTTC
TRBV10-2	TRBJ2-7	.	.	CASLQEGYEQYF	TGCGCCAGCCTTCAGGAGGGATACGAGCAGTACTTC
TRBV19	TRBJ2-7	.	.	CASSIKGGGSYEQYF	TGTGCCAGTAGTATCAAGGGCGGCGGCTCCTACGAGCAGTACTTC